Listed below are T cell receptor beta chains from one sample, sequenced in a study of CD8 T cells in Susac syndrome. TCRdb used MiXCR to reprocess the immunoSEQ multiplex PCR reads, holding one entry per CDR3 protein. In the table there are 150,000 to 200,000 distinct CDR3 sequences, around 94% of which are singletons. Sequenced: CD4+ T cells from PBMCs. These receptors all come from a human donor in good health. Both conserved end residues are part of each CDR3. A D gene is named only where the DNA matches it firmly.

cdr3_aa cdr3_nt d_call j_call v_call
CSARAGSPLHF TGCAGTGCTAGGGCCGGTTCACCCCTCCACTTT . TRBJ1-6 TRBV20-1
CASSLSQGAGEQYF TGTGCCAGCAGCTTATCCCAGGGGGCGGGAGAGCAGTACTTC TRBD1 TRBJ2-7 TRBV11-2
CASTRRGSEQFF TGTGCCAGCACCCGCCGGGGGAGTGAGCAGTTCTTC . TRBJ2-1 TRBV6-2/TRBV6-3
CASSQRTGVIYGYTF TGCGCCAGCAGCCAACGGACAGGGGTTATCTATGGCTACACCTTC TRBD1 TRBJ1-2 TRBV4-3
CSAATSGGADTQYF TGCAGTGCTGCGACTAGCGGGGGGGCCGATACGCAGTATTTT TRBD2 TRBJ2-3 TRBV20-1
CASSLAGTSLHF TGTGCCAGCAGCTTGGCCGGGACGTCCCTCCACTTT . TRBJ1-6 TRBV5-6
CASRETSEEYF TGTGCCAGCAGAGAGACTAGCGAGGAGTACTTC TRBD2 TRBJ2-7 TRBV2
CASTPSGGANTGELFF TGTGCCAGCACCCCCAGCGGGGGAGCGAACACCGGGGAGCTGTTTTTT TRBD2 TRBJ2-2 TRBV9
CASSQTSRGTEAFF TGTGCCAGCAGCCAAACGTCCCGGGGCACTGAAGCTTTCTTT . TRBJ1-1 TRBV3-1
CASSLWDSDEQFF TGTGCTAGCAGCTTATGGGACAGCGATGAGCAGTTCTTC TRBD1 TRBJ2-1 TRBV7-7